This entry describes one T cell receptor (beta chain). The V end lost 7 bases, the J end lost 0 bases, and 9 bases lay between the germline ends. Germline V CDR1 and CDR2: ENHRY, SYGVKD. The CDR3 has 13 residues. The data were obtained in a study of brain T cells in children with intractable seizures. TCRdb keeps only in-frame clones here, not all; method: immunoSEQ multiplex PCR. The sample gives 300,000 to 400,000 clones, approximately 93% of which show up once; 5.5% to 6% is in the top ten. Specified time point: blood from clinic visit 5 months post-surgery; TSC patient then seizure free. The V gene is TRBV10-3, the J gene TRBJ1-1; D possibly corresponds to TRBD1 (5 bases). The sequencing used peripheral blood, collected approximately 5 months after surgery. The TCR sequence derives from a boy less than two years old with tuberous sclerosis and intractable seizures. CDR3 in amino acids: CAIKEGLNTEAFF. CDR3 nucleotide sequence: TGTGCCATCAAGGAGGGGCTGAACACTGAAGCTTTCTTT.